The T cell receptor (beta chain) described here comes from a study of response to subunit inactivated influenza vaccine. CDR1 is LGHNA, CDR2 YSLEER, per germline. The V end lost 4 bases, the J end lost 6 bases, and 22 bases lay between the germline ends. This CDR3 has 16 residues. MiXCR, run by TCRdb on the RT-PCR reads, gives a single entry per CDR3 protein. The sample has about 520,000 distinct CDR3 sequences; over 25% are singletons. The chain is built from TRBV4-3 and TRBJ2-7; a weak D match, TRBD1 (6 bases). The sample here was CD4+ T cells sorted from PBMCs, taken approximately 5 days after vaccination. The receptor comes from a man aged 45-65 years who received an inactivated influenza vaccine. CDR3 coding DNA: TGCGCCAGCAGCCCCCAATCCAACAGGGTTTCTACCGAGCAGTACTTC. This encodes CASSPQSNRVSTEQYF.